A selection of T cell receptor beta chains follows, all from one sample in a study of T-cell reconstitution after alpha-beta-depleted transplantation in children. TCRdb ran MiXCR on the PCR reads and lists one entry per CDR3 protein. The sample holds 250,000 to 300,000 distinct CDR3 sequences; around 10% are singletons and the top ten take less than 9%. The source material was PBMCs, sampled before TCRalphabeta/CD19-depleted stem cell transplant. The receptor set was obtained from a boy younger than two with acute myeloid leukemia, due to receive a stem cell transplant. Both conserved end residues are part of each CDR3. Fields, in order: clone size, V gene, J gene, CDR3 length, D gene, CDR3 protein, CDR3 DNA. A D gene is named only where the DNA matches it firmly. The size field is filled for only some rows; it gives once, few, many or a size class.

many	TRBV7-3	TRBJ2-1	16	NA	CASSPSWGDSYNEQFF	TGTGCCAGCAGCCCCAGTTGGGGAGACTCCTACAATGAGCAGTTCTTC
NA	TRBV28	TRBJ2-2	17	NA	CASSFPRDGPNTGELFF	TGTGCCAGCAGTTTTCCCAGGGACGGACCGAACACCGGGGAGCTGTTTTTT
many	TRBV12-3/TRBV12-4	TRBJ1-4	11	NA	CASSLAEGLFF	TGTGCCAGCAGTTTAGCGGAGGGATTGTTTTTT
many	TRBV20-1	TRBJ2-2	21	TRBD2	CSASPLDSLVAGGPDTGELFF	TGCAGTGCTAGTCCCCTGGACAGCTTGGTAGCGGGAGGGCCGGACACCGGGGAGCTGTTTTTT
NA	TRBV5-1	TRBJ2-2	11	NA	CASFDTGELFF	TGCGCCAGCTTCGACACCGGGGAGCTGTTTTTT
many	TRBV11-2	TRBJ1-5	12	NA	CASSWGDQPQHF	TGTGCCAGCAGCTGGGGGGATCAGCCCCAGCATTTT
many	TRBV11-2	TRBJ2-7	15	TRBD2	CASSYGRRSSYEQYF	TGTGCCAGCAGCTACGGGAGGCGGAGCTCCTACGAGCAGTACTTC
many	TRBV29-1	TRBJ2-5	11	NA	CSFRNQETQYF	TGCAGCTTCAGGAACCAAGAGACCCAGTACTTC
medium-sized	TRBV5-4	TRBJ2-1	19	TRBD2	CASSSYITGTSGLYNEQFF	TGTGCCAGCAGCTCTTATATCACCGGGACTAGCGGACTCTACAATGAGCAGTTCTTC
NA	TRBV9	TRBJ2-6	17	NA	CASSVGGGSTGANVLTF	TGTGCCAGCAGCGTAGGTGGAGGGTCAACTGGGGCCAACGTCCTGACTTTC
many	TRBV7-9	TRBJ2-7	12	NA	CASSKQGYEQYF	TGTGCCAGCAGCAAACAGGGCTACGAGCAGTACTTC
NA	TRBV29-1	TRBJ2-3	14	TRBD1	CSGFDRARTDTQYF	TGCAGCGGCTTCGACAGGGCGCGCACAGATACGCAGTATTTT
few	TRBV18	TRBJ2-5	17	TRBD1	CASEKRTGVGGQETQYF	TGTGCCAGCGAGAAGCGGACAGGGGTAGGGGGTCAAGAGACCCAGTACTTC
many	TRBV10-3	TRBJ2-7	15	NA	CAISYGGGTNYEQYF	TGTGCCATCAGTTACGGAGGGGGTACAAACTACGAGCAGTACTTC
many	TRBV6-5	TRBJ1-1	15	NA	CASSYSRRGITEAFF	TGTGCCAGCAGTTACTCGAGAAGGGGGATCACTGAAGCTTTCTTT
few	TRBV27	TRBJ2-7	14	NA	CASSLSQANYEQYF	TGTGCCAGCAGTTTATCCCAGGCCAACTACGAGCAGTACTTC
NA	TRBV28	TRBJ1-6	17	NA	CASSRPWTTRKGSPLHF	TGTGCCAGCAGCCGACCTTGGACGACGAGAAAAGGCTCACCCCTCCACTTT
many	TRBV5-1	TRBJ2-1	16	TRBD2	CASSRGAGVVRNEQFF	TGCGCCAGCAGCCGTGGGGCGGGAGTCGTTAGAAATGAGCAGTTCTTC
few	TRBV7-2	TRBJ1-2	13	NA	CASSLDQGRGYTF	TGTGCCAGCAGCTTGGACCAGGGCCGGGGCTACACCTTC
few	TRBV15	TRBJ2-1	19	TRBD2	CATSRDPGVAGPPYNEQFF	TGTGCCACCAGCAGAGACCCCGGGGTAGCGGGGCCTCCTTACAATGAGCAGTTCTTC
many	TRBV4-2	TRBJ2-1	13	NA	CASSQGGWYEQFF	TGTGCCAGCAGCCAAGGGGGTTGGTATGAGCAGTTCTTC
many	TRBV6-5	TRBJ2-2	13	NA	CASSYVGTGELFF	TGTGCCAGCAGTTACGTGGGCACCGGGGAGCTGTTTTTT
NA	TRBV28	TRBJ1-1	17	TRBD1	CASSPGPGTGGDTEAFF	TGTGCCAGCAGCCCAGGTCCCGGGACAGGGGGTGATACTGAAGCTTTCTTT
NA	TRBV20-1	TRBJ2-2	17	TRBD2	CSARDASGRGVTGELFF	TGCAGTGCTAGAGATGCTAGCGGGAGAGGGGTAACCGGGGAGCTGTTTTTT
NA	TRBV6-5	TRBJ2-3	15	NA	CASSYSNSRTDTQYF	TGTGCCAGCAGTTACTCGAACAGTAGGACAGATACGCAGTATTTT
many	TRBV5-1	TRBJ1-3	15	NA	CASSLEGGNGNTIYF	TGCGCCAGCAGCTTGGAGGGAGGGAATGGAAACACCATATATTTT
few	TRBV30	TRBJ2-1	12	NA	CAWGEKWGKWFF	TGTGCCTGGGGGGAGAAGTGGGGGAAGTGGTTCTTC
many	TRBV7-9	TRBJ1-5	12	NA	CASGVDNQPQHF	TGTGCCAGCGGAGTGGACAATCAGCCCCAGCATTTT
NA	TRBV20-1	TRBJ2-7	15	NA	CSARRRQELSYEQHF	TGCAGTGCTAGGAGGCGACAGGAACTCTCCTACGAGCAGCACTTC
NA	TRBV10-1	TRBJ2-7	14	NA	CASTTELAPYEQYF	TGCGCCAGCACTACAGAGTTGGCTCCCTACGAGCAGTACTTC
NA	TRBV30	TRBJ2-7	14	NA	CAWSHGPQAKEQYF	TGTGCCTGGAGTCACGGCCCTCAAGCGAAGGAGCAGTACTTC
NA	TRBV6-6	TRBJ2-7	11	NA	CATADSYEQYF	TGTGCCACGGCAGACTCCTACGAGCAGTACTTC
many	TRBV5-1	TRBJ2-4	19	NA	CASSPIGQGGGQAKNIQYF	TGCGCCAGCAGCCCTATCGGACAGGGAGGGGGTCAAGCCAAAAACATTCAGTACTTC
NA	TRBV12-3/TRBV12-4	TRBJ2-3	19	TRBD2	CASSLDKGGGALGTDTQYF	TGTGCCAGCAGTTTGGATAAAGGCGGGGGGGCTTTAGGCACAGATACGCAGTATTTT
many	TRBV5-1	TRBJ2-3	15	NA	CASSLAGLKMGTQYF	TGCGCCAGCAGCTTGGCCGGGCTGAAAATGGGTACGCAGTATTTT
many	TRBV4-3	TRBJ1-4	14	TRBD1	CASSQWTGVEKLFF	TGCGCCAGCAGCCAATGGACAGGGGTTGAAAAACTGTTTTTT
few	TRBV29-1	TRBJ2-3	15	TRBD2	CSVEGGSGGADTQYF	TGCAGCGTTGAAGGGGGTAGCGGGGGAGCAGATACGCAGTATTTT
many	TRBV5-8	TRBJ2-7	13	NA	CASSYGQSYEQYF	TGTGCCAGCAGCTATGGACAGTCCTACGAGCAGTACTTC
many	TRBV4-1	TRBJ2-1	15	NA	CASSQDHGEYNEQFF	TGCGCCAGCAGCCAAGATCACGGCGAGTACAATGAGCAGTTCTTC
many	TRBV15	TRBJ2-7	16	NA	CATSRDGRTGFYEQYF	TGTGCCACCAGCAGAGATGGACGCACAGGGTTCTACGAGCAGTACTTC
many	TRBV20-1	TRBJ2-7	16	TRBD2	CSARDPTAGSSYEQYF	TGCAGTGCTAGAGATCCGACAGCGGGGAGCTCCTACGAGCAGTACTTC